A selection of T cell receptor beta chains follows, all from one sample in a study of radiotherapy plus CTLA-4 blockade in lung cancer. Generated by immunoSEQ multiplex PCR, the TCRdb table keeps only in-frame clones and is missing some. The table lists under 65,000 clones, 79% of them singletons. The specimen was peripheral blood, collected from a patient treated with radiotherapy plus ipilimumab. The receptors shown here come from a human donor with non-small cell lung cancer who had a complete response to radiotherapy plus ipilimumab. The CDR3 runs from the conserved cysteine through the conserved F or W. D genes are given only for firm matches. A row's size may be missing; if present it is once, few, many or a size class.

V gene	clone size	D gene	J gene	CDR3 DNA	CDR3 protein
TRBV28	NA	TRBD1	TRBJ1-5	TGTGCCAGCAGTTTCCTAAGGTACAGGGGGCAATCTGCGAGCAATCAGCCCCAGCATTTT	CASSFLRYRGQSASNQPQHF
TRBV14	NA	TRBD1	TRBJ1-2	TGTGCCAGCAGCCACCCGACAGGGGGGTATGGCTACACCTTC	CASSHPTGGYGYTF
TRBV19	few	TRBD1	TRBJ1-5	TGTGCCAGTAGTATAGGGGACAGGGGTTCCAATCAGCCCCAGCATTTT	CASSIGDRGSNQPQHF
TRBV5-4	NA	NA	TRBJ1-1	TGTGCCAGCAGCTTGCGCTCCACAGGGAACACTGAAGCTTTCTTT	CASSLRSTGNTEAFF
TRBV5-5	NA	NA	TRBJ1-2	TGTGCCAGCAGCTCAATTAACTATGGCTACACCTTC	CASSSINYGYTF
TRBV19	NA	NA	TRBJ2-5	TGTGCCAGTAGTATGACAGGGAGGCAAGAGACCCAGTACTTC	CASSMTGRQETQYF
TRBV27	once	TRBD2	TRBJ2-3	TGTGCCAGCAGTTTCCATACTAGCGGGGGCCGTTCGGTGGCGCAGTATTTT	CASSFHTSGGRSVAQYF
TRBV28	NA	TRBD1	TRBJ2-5	TGTGCCAGCAGTTTATCGACAGGGGCCAACCAAGAGACCCAGTACTTC	CASSLSTGANQETQYF
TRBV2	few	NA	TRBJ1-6	TGTGCCAGCAGACGCGGGGGGCTTCGGTCCTATAATTCACCCCTCCACTTT	CASRRGGLRSYNSPLHF
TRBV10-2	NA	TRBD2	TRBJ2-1	TGCGCCAGCAGTGGTTGGGGGGCGGGGGGCTCCTACAATGAGCAGTTCTTC	CASSGWGAGGSYNEQFF
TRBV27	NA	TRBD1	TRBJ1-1	TGTGCCAGCAGAGCCAGGACAGGGATCGTCGGTAAGAACACTGAAGCTTTCTTT	CASRARTGIVGKNTEAFF
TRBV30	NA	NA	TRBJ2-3	TGTGCCTGGACGAGGACTGACCCCCGCACAGATACGCAGTATTTT	CAWTRTDPRTDTQYF
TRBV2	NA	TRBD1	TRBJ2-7	TGTGCCAGCAGTTTCCCACCGGGACAGGGTTACGAGCAGTACTTC	CASSFPPGQGYEQYF
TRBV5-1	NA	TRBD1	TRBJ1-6	TGCGCCAGCAGTTGGACAGGGGGAGTTCGTTCACCCCTCCACTTT	CASSWTGGVRSPLHF
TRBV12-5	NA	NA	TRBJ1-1	TGTGCTAGTGGCCGCCTAAGGGGAACTGAAGCTTTCTTT	CASGRLRGTEAFF
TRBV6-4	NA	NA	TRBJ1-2	TGCGCCACCCGAGGGGGCTATGGCTACACCTTC	CATRGGYGYTF
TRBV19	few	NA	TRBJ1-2	TGTGCCAGTCGGATCCAGGGTAGTTATGGCTACACCTTC	CASRIQGSYGYTF
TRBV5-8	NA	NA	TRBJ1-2	TGTGCCAGCAGAATACGGGGGGCTGGGGGCTACACCTTC	CASRIRGAGGYTF
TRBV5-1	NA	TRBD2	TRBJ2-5	TGCGCCAGCAGCCCGTGGGGGGGCCAAGAGACCCAGTACTTC	CASSPWGGQETQYF
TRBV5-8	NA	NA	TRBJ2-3	TGTGCCAGCAGCTACCCCTCCCGGGATACGCAGTATTTT	CASSYPSRDTQYF
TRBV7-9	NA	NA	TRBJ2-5	TGTGCCAGCAGCCCCCTTCCGGGACAGAGACTAGATAAAGAGACCCAGTACTTC	CASSPLPGQRLDKETQYF
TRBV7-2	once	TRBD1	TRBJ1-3	TGTGCCAGCACAAAGGGGGCGCTTGGAAACACCATATATTTT	CASTKGALGNTIYF
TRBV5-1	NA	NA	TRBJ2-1	TGCGCCAGCAGCGCCGTCCCCTTTTATACAGGTATCTACAATGAGCAGTTCTTC	CASSAVPFYTGIYNEQFF
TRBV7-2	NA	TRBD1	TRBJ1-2	TGTGCCAGCAGCCAGACAGGGTCTCGTGGCTACACCTTC	CASSQTGSRGYTF
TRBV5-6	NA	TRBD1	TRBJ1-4	TGTGCCAGCAGCCTAAGGACAGGCCCTTTAGGAGAAAAACTGTTTTTT	CASSLRTGPLGEKLFF
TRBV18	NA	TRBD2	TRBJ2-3	TGTGCCAGCTCACGCCTTAGCGGGCGATACACAGATACGCAGTATTTT	CASSRLSGRYTDTQYF
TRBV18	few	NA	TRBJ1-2	TGTGCCAGCTCCCCGGACAGCAATAACTATGGCTACACCTTC	CASSPDSNNYGYTF
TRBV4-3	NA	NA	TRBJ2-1	TGCGCCAGCAGCCAACGTCTAGCAGAATACAATGAGCAGTTCTTC	CASSQRLAEYNEQFF
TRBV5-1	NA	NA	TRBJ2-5	TGCGCCAGCAGCTTCGGGGTGAACCAAGAGACCCAGTACTTC	CASSFGVNQETQYF
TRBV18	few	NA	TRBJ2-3	TGTGCCAGCTCACCGATAGCGGTCACAGATACGCAGTATTTT	CASSPIAVTDTQYF
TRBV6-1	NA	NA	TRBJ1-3	TGTGCCAGCAGGGCCTCTGGAAACACCATATATTTT	CASRASGNTIYF
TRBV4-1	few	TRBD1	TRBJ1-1	TGCGCCAGCAGCTGGGACAGGCCGAACACTGAAGCTTTCTTT	CASSWDRPNTEAFF
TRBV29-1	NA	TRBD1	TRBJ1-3	TGCAGCGTTGACAGGGGGCTCTCTGGAAACACCATATATTTT	CSVDRGLSGNTIYF
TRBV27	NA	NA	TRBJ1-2	TGTGCCAGCAGTCCCCGTGGAGATGGCTACACCTTC	CASSPRGDGYTF
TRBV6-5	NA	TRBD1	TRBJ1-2	TGTGCCAGCAGTCGACAGGGGGCGGGTTACTATGGCTACACCTTC	CASSRQGAGYYGYTF
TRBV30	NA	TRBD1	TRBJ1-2	TGTGCCTGGAGTCCCCAGGGACAGGGGGTGTGGGGCTACACCTTC	CAWSPQGQGVWGYTF
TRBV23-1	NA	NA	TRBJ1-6	TGCGCCAGCGGGAGTACGGGGAATTCACCCCTCCACTTT	CASGSTGNSPLHF
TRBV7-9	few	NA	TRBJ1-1	TGTGCCAGCAGCTTAGTAGTCAGGGTGAACACTGAAGCTTTCTTT	CASSLVVRVNTEAFF
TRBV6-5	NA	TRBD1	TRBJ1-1	TGTGCCAGCAGTCCCGGGGACAGGGTAAACACTGAAGCTTTCTTT	CASSPGDRVNTEAFF
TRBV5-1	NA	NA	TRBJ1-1	TGCGCCAGCAGCCCCTTAGGGACAAGGAACACTGAAGCTTTCTTT	CASSPLGTRNTEAFF
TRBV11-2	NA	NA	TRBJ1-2	TGTGCCAGCAGCACCGACTTGGCAGGCTACACCTTC	CASSTDLAGYTF
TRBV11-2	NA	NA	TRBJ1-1	TGTGCCAGCAGCTTAAGCCAAAGGAACACTGAAGCTTTCTTT	CASSLSQRNTEAFF
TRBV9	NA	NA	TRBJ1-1	TGTGCCAGCAGCGGCCTTGGGGGCACCAACACTGAAGCTTTCTTT	CASSGLGGTNTEAFF
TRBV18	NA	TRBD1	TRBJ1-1	TGTGCCAGCTCACAGGGGACAGGTTATTCGACTGAAGCTTTCTTT	CASSQGTGYSTEAFF
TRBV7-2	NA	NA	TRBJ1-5	TGTGCCAGCAGCACCCGGGACTGGGGCAATCAGCCCCAGCATTTT	CASSTRDWGNQPQHF
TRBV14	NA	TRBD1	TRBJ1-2	TGTGCCAGCAGCCAAGGGACAGGGGCCAACTATGGCTACACCTTC	CASSQGTGANYGYTF
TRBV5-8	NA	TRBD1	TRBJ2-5	TGTGCCAGCAGCTTGGGGACAGGGAAACAAGAGACCCAGTACTTC	CASSLGTGKQETQYF
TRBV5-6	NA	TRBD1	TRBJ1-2	TGTGCCAGCAGCTTGTGGCGGCAGGGGGCTTTCTATGGCTACACCTTC	CASSLWRQGAFYGYTF
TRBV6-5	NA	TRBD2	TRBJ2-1	TGTGCCAGCAGTTACTCCGCGGGGGGCCACGTCCCGTTCTTC	CASSYSAGGHVPFF
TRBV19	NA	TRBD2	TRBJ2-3	TGTGCCAGTAGGAGCGGGGGGCAGGTCTATACGCAGTATTTT	CASRSGGQVYTQYF
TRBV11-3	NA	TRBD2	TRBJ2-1	TGTGCCAGCACCGAGGGGAGCGGGAGGGTAAATGAGCAGTTCTTC	CASTEGSGRVNEQFF
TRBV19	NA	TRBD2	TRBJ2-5	TGTGCCTCACACCCCGGGACTAGCGTGGAGACCCAGTACTTC	CASHPGTSVETQYF
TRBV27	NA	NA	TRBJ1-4	TGTGCCAGCAGTTTAATGGCCCGGGGAGAAAAACTGTTTTTT	CASSLMARGEKLFF
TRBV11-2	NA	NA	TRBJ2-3	TGTGCCAGCAGCTTAGATCAGGGGACAGATACGCAGTATTTT	CASSLDQGTDTQYF
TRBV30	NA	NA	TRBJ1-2	TGTGCCACTAAACCATCAAAGCTCACAGGTGGAGGGGGCTACACCTTC	CATKPSKLTGGGGYTF